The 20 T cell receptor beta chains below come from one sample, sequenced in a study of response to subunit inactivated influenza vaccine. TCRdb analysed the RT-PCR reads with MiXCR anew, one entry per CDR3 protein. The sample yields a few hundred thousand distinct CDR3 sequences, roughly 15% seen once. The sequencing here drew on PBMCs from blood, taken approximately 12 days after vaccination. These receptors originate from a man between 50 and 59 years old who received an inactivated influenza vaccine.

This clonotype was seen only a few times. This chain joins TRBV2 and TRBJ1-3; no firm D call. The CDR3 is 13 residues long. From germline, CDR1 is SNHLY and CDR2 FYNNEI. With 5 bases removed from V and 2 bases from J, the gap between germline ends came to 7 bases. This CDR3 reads CASSNPPGNTIYF. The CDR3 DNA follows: TGTGCCAGCAGTAACCCTCCTGGAAACACCATATATTTT.

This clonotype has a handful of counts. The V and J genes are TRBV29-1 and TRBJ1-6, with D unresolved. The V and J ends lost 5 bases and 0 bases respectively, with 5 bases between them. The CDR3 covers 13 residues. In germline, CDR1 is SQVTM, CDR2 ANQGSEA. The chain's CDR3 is CSVKSSYNSPLHF. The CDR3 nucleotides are TGCAGCGTTAAGAGCTCCTATAATTCACCCCTCCACTTT.

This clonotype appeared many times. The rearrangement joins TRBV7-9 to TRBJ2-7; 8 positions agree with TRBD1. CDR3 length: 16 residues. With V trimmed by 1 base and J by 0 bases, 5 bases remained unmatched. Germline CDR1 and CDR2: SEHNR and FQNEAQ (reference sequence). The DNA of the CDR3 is TGTGCCAGCAGCTTAGGTTGGGACAGGCTCTCCTACGAGCAGTACTTC. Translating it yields CASSLGWDRLSYEQYF.

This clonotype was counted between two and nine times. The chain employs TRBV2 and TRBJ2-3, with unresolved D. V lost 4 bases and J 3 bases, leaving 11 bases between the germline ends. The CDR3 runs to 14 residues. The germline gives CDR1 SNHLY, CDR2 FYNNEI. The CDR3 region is CASSGLTRTDTQYF. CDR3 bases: TGTGCCAGCAGTGGGCTGACACGAACAGATACGCAGTATTTT.

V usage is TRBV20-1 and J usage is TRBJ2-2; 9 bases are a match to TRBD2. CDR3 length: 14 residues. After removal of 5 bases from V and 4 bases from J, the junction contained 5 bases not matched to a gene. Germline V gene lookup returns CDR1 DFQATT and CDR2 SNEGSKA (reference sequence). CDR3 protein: CSARAGGGTGELFF. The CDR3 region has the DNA TGCAGTGCTCGAGCGGGAGGAGGCACCGGGGAGCTGTTTTTT.

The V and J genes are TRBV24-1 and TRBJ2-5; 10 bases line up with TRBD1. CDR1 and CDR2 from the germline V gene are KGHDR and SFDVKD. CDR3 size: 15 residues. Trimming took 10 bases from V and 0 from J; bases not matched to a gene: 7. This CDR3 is CATHAGTGDQETQYF. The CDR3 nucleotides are TGTGCCACTCATGCCGGGACAGGGGACCAAGAGACCCAGTACTTC.

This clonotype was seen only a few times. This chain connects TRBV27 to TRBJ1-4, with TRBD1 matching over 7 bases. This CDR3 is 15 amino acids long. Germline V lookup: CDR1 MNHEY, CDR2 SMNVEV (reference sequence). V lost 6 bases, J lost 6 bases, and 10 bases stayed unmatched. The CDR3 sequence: CASSRFGQGDEKLFF. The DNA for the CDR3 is TGTGCCAGCAGCCGTTTCGGGCAGGGGGATGAAAAACTGTTTTTT.

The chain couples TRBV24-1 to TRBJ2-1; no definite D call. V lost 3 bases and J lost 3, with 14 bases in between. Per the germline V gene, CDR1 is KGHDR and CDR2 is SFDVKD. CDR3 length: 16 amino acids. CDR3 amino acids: CATSDRSDRNYNEQFF. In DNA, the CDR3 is TGTGCCACCAGTGATCGATCCGACCGGAACTACAATGAGCAGTTCTTC.

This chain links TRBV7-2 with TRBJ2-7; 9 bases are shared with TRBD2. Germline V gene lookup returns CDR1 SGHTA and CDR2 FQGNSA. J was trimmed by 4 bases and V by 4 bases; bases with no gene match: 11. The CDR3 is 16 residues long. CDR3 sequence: CASSYQTLAGWYEQYF. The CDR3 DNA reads TGTGCCAGCAGCTATCAGACGCTAGCGGGGTGGTACGAGCAGTACTTC.

The CDR3 loop reads CSAPTGMNTEAFF. The CDR3 bases are TGCAGTGCCCCGACCGGGATGAACACTGAAGCTTTCTTT. The chain uses TRBV20-1 and TRBJ1-1; D unresolved. Trimming took 6 bases from V and 0 from J, leaving 11 bases between them. The CDR3 covers 13 residues. Germline V gene data show CDR1 as DFQATT and CDR2 as SNEGSKA (reference sequence).

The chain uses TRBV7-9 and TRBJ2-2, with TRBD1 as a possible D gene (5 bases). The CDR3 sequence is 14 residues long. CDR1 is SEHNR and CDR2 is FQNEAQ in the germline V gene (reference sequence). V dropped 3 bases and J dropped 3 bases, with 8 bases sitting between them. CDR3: CASSFATDTGELFF. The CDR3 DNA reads TGTGCCAGCAGCTTTGCGACAGACACCGGGGAGCTGTTTTTT.

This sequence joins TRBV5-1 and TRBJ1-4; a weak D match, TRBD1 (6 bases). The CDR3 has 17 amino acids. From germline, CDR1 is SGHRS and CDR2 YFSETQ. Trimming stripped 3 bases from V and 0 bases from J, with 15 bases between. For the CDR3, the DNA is TGCGCCAGCAGCTCCGGACAGAGTACTGCAACTAATGAAAAACTGTTTTTT. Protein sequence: CASSSGQSTATNEKLFF.

This chain's CDR3 is CASSFLQGYEQYF. CDR3 nucleotide sequence: TGTGCCAGCAGTTTCCTACAGGGTTACGAGCAGTACTTC. The chain has TRBV28 and TRBJ2-7, with D possibly being TRBD1 (6 bases). V was shortened by 3 bases and J by 4 bases, with 10 bases between the two germline ends. Germline CDR1 and CDR2: MDHEN and SYDVKM. This CDR3 spans 13 amino acids.

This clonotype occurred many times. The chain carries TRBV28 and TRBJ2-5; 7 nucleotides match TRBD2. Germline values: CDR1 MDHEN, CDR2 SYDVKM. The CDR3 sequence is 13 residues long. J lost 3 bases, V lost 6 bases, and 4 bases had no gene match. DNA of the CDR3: TGTGCCAGCAGAGAGCTAGCGGAAGAGACCCAGTACTTC. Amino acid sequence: CASRELAEETQYF.

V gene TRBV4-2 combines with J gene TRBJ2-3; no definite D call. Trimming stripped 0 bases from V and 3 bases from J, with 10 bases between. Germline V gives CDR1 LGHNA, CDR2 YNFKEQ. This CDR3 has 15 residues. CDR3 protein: CASSQDLAPTDTQYF. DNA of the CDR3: TGTGCCAGCAGCCAAGATCTGGCCCCGACAGATACGCAGTATTTT.

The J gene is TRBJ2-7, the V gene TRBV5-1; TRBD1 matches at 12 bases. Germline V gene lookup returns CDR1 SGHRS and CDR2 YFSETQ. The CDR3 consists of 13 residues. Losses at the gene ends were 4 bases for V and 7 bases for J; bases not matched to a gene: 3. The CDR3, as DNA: TGCGCCAGCAGCGGGACAGGGGGCAGAGAGCAGTACTTC. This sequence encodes CASSGTGGREQYF.

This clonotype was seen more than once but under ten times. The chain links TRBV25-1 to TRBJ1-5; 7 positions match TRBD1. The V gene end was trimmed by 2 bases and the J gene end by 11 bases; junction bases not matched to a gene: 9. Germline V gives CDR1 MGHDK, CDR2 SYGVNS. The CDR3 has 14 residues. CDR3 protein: CASSEKETGLAQHF. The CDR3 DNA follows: TGTGCCAGCAGTGAAAAGGAGACAGGGTTGGCCCAGCATTTT.

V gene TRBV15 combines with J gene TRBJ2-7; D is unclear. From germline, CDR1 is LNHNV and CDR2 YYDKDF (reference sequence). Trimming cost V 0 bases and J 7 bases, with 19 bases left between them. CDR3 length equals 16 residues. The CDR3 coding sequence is TGTGCCACCAGCAGAGATTCGGCGGTTCCCCCTGAAGAGCAGTACTTC. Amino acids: CATSRDSAVPPEEQYF.

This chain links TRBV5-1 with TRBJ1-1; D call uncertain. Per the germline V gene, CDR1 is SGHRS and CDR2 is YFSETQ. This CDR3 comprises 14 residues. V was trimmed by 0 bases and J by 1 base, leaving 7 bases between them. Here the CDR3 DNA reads TGCGCCAGCAGCTTGGAAAGGTCGAACACTGAAGCTTTCTTT. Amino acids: CASSLERSNTEAFF.

The CDR3 spells CASSLSSLGYGYTF. CDR3 DNA sequence: TGTGCCAGCAGCCTATCCTCCTTGGGGTATGGCTACACCTTC. J is TRBJ1-2 and V is TRBV7-2, with unresolved D. This CDR3 comprises 14 residues. V gave up 5 bases and J gave up 5 bases, with 15 bases separating them. The germline V gene encodes CDR1 SGHTA and CDR2 FQGNSA.